These T cell receptor beta chains were read from a single sample in a study of blood T cell repertoires in COVID-19. The table came from immunoSEQ multiplex PCR; TCRdb's copy has only in-frame clones and leaves some out. This sample carries approximately 100,000 clones, more than 75% of them seen once, and the ten largest clones take around 13%. Source material: peripheral blood. Every receptor here comes from a woman in her sixties or seventies with acute or convalescent COVID-19. Each CDR3 is given with its conserved first and last residue. D genes are given only for firm matches. Only some rows state a clone size, as once, few, many or a class for expanded clones.

j_call	d_call	clone_size	v_call	cdr3_nt	cdr3_aa
TRBJ1-4	-	-	TRBV6-2/TRBV6-3	TGTGCCAGCAGCCCCCACGGGAGTGCTAATGAAAAACTGTTTTTT	CASSPHGSANEKLFF
TRBJ1-2	-	-	TRBV28	TGTGCCATCAGGCAGGGTGACTATGGCTACACCTTC	CAIRQGDYGYTF
TRBJ1-2	-	once	TRBV3-1/TRBV3-2	TGTGCCAGCAGCCAAGCCCTCACAGGGACGCGGGGCTACACCTTC	CASSQALTGTRGYTF
TRBJ2-3	-	once	TRBV29-1	TGCAGCGTTGTCGCCCAGGGGAAGGGCACAGATACGCAGTATTTT	CSVVAQGKGTDTQYF
TRBJ1-5	-	-	TRBV24-1	TGTGCCACCAGTGATTTGCCAGGGGTAGGGCAGCCCCAGCATTTT	CATSDLPGVGQPQHF
TRBJ2-1	TRBD2	-	TRBV29-1	TGCAGCGTTCTCTTATCGGGGTTGGCTAGCGGGATTCAAGGTGAGCAGTTCTTC	CSVLLSGLASGIQGEQFF
TRBJ1-5	TRBD1	-	TRBV6-2/TRBV6-3	TGTGCCAGCAGTACGAGGGCAGGGGGCGGCTATAGCAATCAGCCCCAGCATTTT	CASSTRAGGGYSNQPQHF
TRBJ2-3	TRBD2	-	TRBV11-3	TGTGCCAGCAGCGCTTACACGGGGACTAGCGGACAAGATACGCAGTATTTT	CASSAYTGTSGQDTQYF
TRBJ2-5	TRBD2	-	TRBV3-1/TRBV3-2	TGTGCCAGCAGTGGGACTAGCGGGGCCCGGACCCAGTACTTC	CASSGTSGARTQYF
TRBJ2-2	-	once	TRBV9	TGTGCCAGCAGCCCCTTCTCCCAAGCGGCGAACACCGGGGAGCTGTTTTTT	CASSPFSQAANTGELFF
TRBJ1-2	-	-	TRBV6-6	TGTGCCAGCAGGCCCACAGCTAACTATGGCTACACCTTC	CASRPTANYGYTF
TRBJ1-2	-	-	TRBV7-2	TGTGCCAGCAGCTTAGCTGCGGGGGTCGACTATGGCTACACCTTC	CASSLAAGVDYGYTF
TRBJ2-1	TRBD2	-	TRBV19	TGTGCCAGCACGCGCGGACTAGCGCTTTCCTACAATGAGCAGTTCTTC	CASTRGLALSYNEQFF
TRBJ1-2	-	-	TRBV6-5	TGTGCCAGCAGTTATCTGGGGCAGGGTAAGGGTGGCTACACCTTC	CASSYLGQGKGGYTF
TRBJ1-5	-	-	TRBV19	TGTGCCAGTAGTATTACATCCGGAGGCAATAGCAATCAGCCCCAGCATTTT	CASSITSGGNSNQPQHF
TRBJ1-1	-	-	TRBV28	TGTGCCAGCAGTTTCATTCATTCTCCGGGAGCTAACACTGAAGCTTTCTTT	CASSFIHSPGANTEAFF
TRBJ2-5	-	-	TRBV11-2	TGTGCCAGCAGCTTCCCCCCCGAGCAAGAGACCCAGTACTTC	CASSFPPEQETQYF
TRBJ1-4	-	-	TRBV2	TGTGCCAGCAGTGTAAACGACAGGAGATATGAAAAACTGTTTTTT	CASSVNDRRYEKLFF
TRBJ1-2	-	-	TRBV5-1	TGCGCCAGCAGCTTGGGAGGGGGAGGCTACACCTTC	CASSLGGGGYTF
TRBJ2-1	-	-	TRBV12-5	TGTGCTAGTGCAGAAGGACTGGGAGACTACAATGAGCAGTTCTTC	CASAEGLGDYNEQFF
TRBJ2-3	TRBD1	-	TRBV4-3	TGCGCCAGCAGCCAGTTGGGACAGGGCCCGGGGGATACGCAGTATTTT	CASSQLGQGPGDTQYF
TRBJ2-3	TRBD1	-	TRBV6-5	TGTGCCAGCAGAAGACAGGGTTGGGGTACGCAGTATTTT	CASRRQGWGTQYF
TRBJ2-3	TRBD2	-	TRBV5-1	TGCGCCAGCAGCGGGTGGACTAGCGGGGACACAGATACGCAGTATTTT	CASSGWTSGDTDTQYF
TRBJ1-2	TRBD1	-	TRBV5-1	TGCGCCAGCACTGGGACAGACTATGGCTACACCTTC	CASTGTDYGYTF
TRBJ1-2	-	-	TRBV7-2	TGTGCCAGCAGCTTAGAGGAGGGGATCTATGGCTACACCTTC	CASSLEEGIYGYTF
TRBJ2-2	-	-	TRBV6-5	TGTGCCAGCAGTTACACGGGGGGCGAAAGCACCGGGGAGCTGTTTTTT	CASSYTGGESTGELFF
TRBJ2-1	-	-	TRBV13	TGTGCCAGCAGCCCAAGAGCTAGATTACCGGGCAATGAGCAGTTCTTC	CASSPRARLPGNEQFF
TRBJ1-5	TRBD1	-	TRBV5-1	TGCGCCAGCAGCTTGGGGGACAGGGAAAATCAGCCCCAGCATTTT	CASSLGDRENQPQHF
TRBJ1-4	-	-	TRBV7-2	TGTGCCAGCAGCTTTCGCAGGTCATCTAATGAAAAACTGTTTTTT	CASSFRRSSNEKLFF
TRBJ1-1	TRBD1	-	TRBV30	TGTGCCTACCAGGACAGGGCGAACACTGAAGCTTTCTTT	CAYQDRANTEAFF
TRBJ1-5	-	-	TRBV19	TGTGCCAGTAGTGAAGCTGTCGACAGGCCAAATCAGCCCCAGCATTTT	CASSEAVDRPNQPQHF
TRBJ2-6	-	-	TRBV27	TGTGCCAGCAGTCCGGGACAATACTCCTCTGGGGCCAACGTCCTGACTTTC	CASSPGQYSSGANVLTF
TRBJ1-4	-	-	TRBV29-1	TGCAGCGTTGAAGATCTGCGGTACGATAATGAAAAACTGTTTTTT	CSVEDLRYDNEKLFF
TRBJ2-2	TRBD1	-	TRBV19	TGTGCCAGTAGTGTATCGGGACAGGTCGGAACCGGGGAGCTGTTTTTT	CASSVSGQVGTGELFF
TRBJ2-2	TRBD1	-	TRBV6-5	TGTGCCAGCGGGACAGTGGGGGAGCTGTTTTTT	CASGTVGELFF
TRBJ2-6	-	-	TRBV5-6	TGTGCCAGCAGCTCCCAGGGCTCTGGGGCCAACGTCCTGACTTTC	CASSSQGSGANVLTF
TRBJ1-2	TRBD1	once	TRBV19	TGTGCCAGTAGCCCGGGACAGATCTCAAGTGGCTACACCTTC	CASSPGQISSGYTF
TRBJ2-1	TRBD2	-	TRBV28	TGTGCCAGCAACCTGGACGGGACTAGTGGCGATGAGCAGTTCTTC	CASNLDGTSGDEQFF
TRBJ2-3	TRBD2	-	TRBV9	TGTGCCAGCAGCCGGGAGGGTTCTACAGATACGCAGTATTTT	CASSREGSTDTQYF
TRBJ2-1	-	-	TRBV7-9	TGTGCCAGCAGCCCATTTCGGGGAATGGAGGACAATGAGCAGTTCTTC	CASSPFRGMEDNEQFF
TRBJ1-1	-	-	TRBV5-1	TGCGCCAGCAGCTTAGGACAGCAGACTGAAGCTTTCTTT	CASSLGQQTEAFF
TRBJ2-3	TRBD2	-	TRBV6-1	TGTGCCAGCAGTGAAGCGGTAGCGGGGGGGCAGGCAGATACGCAGTATTTT	CASSEAVAGGQADTQYF
TRBJ1-2	-	once	TRBV21-1	TGTGCCAGCAGCAAAGGCCCCGGCGGGGGGCTGGGCTATGGCTACACCTTC	CASSKGPGGGLGYGYTF
TRBJ1-1	-	-	TRBV3-1/TRBV3-2	TGTGCCAGCAGCCAGAGGGGGACTGAAGCTTTCTTT	CASSQRGTEAFF
TRBJ1-1	TRBD1	few	TRBV18	TGTGCCAGCTCACCCAGGGACAGAAACACTGAAGCTTTCTTT	CASSPRDRNTEAFF
TRBJ1-4	-	-	TRBV6-5	TGTGCCACCGGTAGCGCAACTAATGAAAAACTGTTTTTT	CATGSATNEKLFF
TRBJ2-1	TRBD2	-	TRBV5-4	TGTGCCAGCAGCTTCGCGGGAGTGGAACACAATGAGCAGTTCTTC	CASSFAGVEHNEQFF
TRBJ1-5	-	-	TRBV19	TGTGCCAGTAGTGTGGAGTTCCGTGGGGGGGATAATCAGCCCCAGCATTTT	CASSVEFRGGDNQPQHF
TRBJ2-3	-	-	TRBV11-3	TGTGCCAGCAGCTTCGGAGTAGCGGAAAACACAGATACGCAGTATTTT	CASSFGVAENTDTQYF
TRBJ1-2	-	-	TRBV4-1	TGCGCCAGCAGCCAAACAGGGAGCCCGGACTATGGCTACACCTTC	CASSQTGSPDYGYTF
TRBJ1-1	-	once	TRBV18	TGTGCCAGCTCACCCCCTGGGACACCTGAAGCTTTCTTT	CASSPPGTPEAFF
TRBJ1-5	-	-	TRBV7-8	TGTGCCAGCAGCTTAGACACAGGGAGCAATCAGCCCCAGCATTTT	CASSLDTGSNQPQHF
TRBJ1-5	-	-	TRBV7-9	TGTGCCAGCAGCTCGGGGGGTTTCAATCAGCCCCAGCATTTT	CASSSGGFNQPQHF
TRBJ2-3	TRBD2	-	TRBV10-2	TGCGCCAGCAGTCTATGGACTAGCGGGAGTAAAACAGATACGCAGTATTTT	CASSLWTSGSKTDTQYF
TRBJ2-3	-	-	TRBV11-3	TGTGCCAGCAGCTTAGATATCACAGATACGCAGTATTTT	CASSLDITDTQYF